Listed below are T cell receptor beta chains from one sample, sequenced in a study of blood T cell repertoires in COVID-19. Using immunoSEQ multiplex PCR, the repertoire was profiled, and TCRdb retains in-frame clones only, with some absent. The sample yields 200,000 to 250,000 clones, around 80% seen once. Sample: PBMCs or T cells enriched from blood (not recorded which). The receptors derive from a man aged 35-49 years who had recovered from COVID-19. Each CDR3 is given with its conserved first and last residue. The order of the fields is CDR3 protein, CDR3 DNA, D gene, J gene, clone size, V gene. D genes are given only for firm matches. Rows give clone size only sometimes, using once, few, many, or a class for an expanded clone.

CDR3: CASSSRVPYEQYF
DNA: TGTGCCAGCAGTTCACGGGTCCCCTACGAGCAGTACTTC
D: -
J: TRBJ2-7
size: -
V: TRBV27

CDR3: CRQGRHNEQFF
DNA: TGCAGACAGGGTAGGCACAATGAGCAGTTCTTC
D: -
J: TRBJ2-1
size: -
V: TRBV20-1

CDR3: CASRTQYQPQHF
DNA: TGTGCCAGCAGGACTCAATATCAGCCCCAGCATTTT
D: -
J: TRBJ1-5
size: -
V: TRBV28

CDR3: CASSPLGLAGGSSYNEQFF
DNA: TGTGCCAGCAGCCCCCTGGGACTAGCGGGGGGAAGCTCCTACAATGAGCAGTTCTTC
D: TRBD2
J: TRBJ2-1
size: -
V: TRBV4-2

CDR3: CASSSGQSSYEQYF
DNA: TGCGCCAGCAGCTCGGGACAGAGCTCCTACGAGCAGTACTTC
D: TRBD1
J: TRBJ2-7
size: -
V: TRBV5-1

CDR3: CASSQEGGSNQPQHF
DNA: TGTGCCAGCAGCCAAGAGGGGGGTAGCAATCAGCCCCAGCATTTT
D: -
J: TRBJ1-5
size: -
V: TRBV3-1/TRBV3-2

CDR3: CAISVDRGYEQYF
DNA: TGTGCCATCAGTGTTGACAGGGGGTACGAGCAGTACTTC
D: TRBD1
J: TRBJ2-7
size: -
V: TRBV10-3

CDR3: CASSQGGAPNQPQHF
DNA: TGCGCCAGCAGTCAAGGGGGCGCCCCCAATCAGCCCCAGCATTTT
D: TRBD1
J: TRBJ1-5
size: few
V: TRBV5-1

CDR3: CAIRPGQGAKEDGYTF
DNA: TGTGCCATCAGACCGGGACAGGGGGCAAAAGAGGATGGCTACACCTTC
D: TRBD1
J: TRBJ1-2
size: -
V: TRBV10-3

CDR3: CASSEGGRGTGELFF
DNA: TGTGCCAGCAGTGAAGGGGGACGGGGAACCGGGGAGCTGTTTTTT
D: -
J: TRBJ2-2
size: -
V: TRBV7-8

CDR3: CASSSLPSGTEAFF
DNA: TGTGCCAGCAGCTCACTTCCTTCGGGGACTGAAGCTTTCTTT
D: -
J: TRBJ1-1
size: -
V: TRBV7-2

CDR3: CAWILKRSGNTIYF
DNA: TGTGCCTGGATTCTAAAACGCTCTGGAAACACCATATATTTT
D: -
J: TRBJ1-3
size: few
V: TRBV30

CDR3: CASSLRLTSGDPDTQYF
DNA: TGTGCCAGCAGTCTTCGACTGACTAGCGGGGATCCAGATACGCAGTATTTT
D: TRBD2
J: TRBJ2-3
size: once
V: TRBV27

CDR3: CASRPTRDPTEAFF
DNA: TGTGCCAGCAGACCAACGAGGGATCCCACTGAAGCTTTCTTT
D: -
J: TRBJ1-1
size: -
V: TRBV9

CDR3: CASRKGLASYEQYF
DNA: TGTGCCAGCAGGAAAGGACTAGCGAGCTACGAGCAGTACTTC
D: TRBD2
J: TRBJ2-7
size: -
V: TRBV28

CDR3: CATSDPTRGTEAFF
DNA: TGTGCCACCAGTGATCCGACCCGGGGCACTGAAGCTTTCTTT
D: -
J: TRBJ1-1
size: -
V: TRBV24-1

CDR3: CASSYSGQGWNEQFF
DNA: TGTGCCAGCAGTTACTCGGGACAGGGATGGAATGAGCAGTTCTTC
D: TRBD1
J: TRBJ2-1
size: -
V: TRBV6-5

CDR3: CATSRWTAPYEQYF
DNA: TGTGCCACCAGCAGATGGACAGCGCCCTACGAGCAGTACTTC
D: -
J: TRBJ2-7
size: -
V: TRBV15

CDR3: CASSSGLAGAADTQYF
DNA: TGCGCCAGCAGCTCGGGACTAGCGGGGGCCGCAGATACGCAGTATTTT
D: TRBD2
J: TRBJ2-3
size: once
V: TRBV5-1